This is a list of T cell receptor beta chains from one sample in a study of cytomegalovirus exposure and HLA in healthy donors. Sequencing was performed with immunoSEQ multiplex PCR; in TCRdb, only in-frame clones are kept and a portion is missing. Of more than 150,000 clones listed, roughly four fifths were seen once; the top ten hold 1.5% to 2%. The specimen sequenced was PBMCs. The receptors derive from a young man in good health and CMV-seronegative. Each CDR3 is given with its conserved first and last residue. Fields, in order: D gene, CDR3 length, clone size, J gene, V gene, CDR3 DNA, CDR3 protein. The D gene is left open where the match is weak. The listing skips clone size in some rows; elsewhere it reads once, few, many or a size class.

d_gene: TRBD1
len: 15
abundance: .
j_gene: TRBJ1-2
v_gene: TRBV29-1
CDR3nt: TGCAGCGTTGACCCAGGACAGGGGGCGCTTTATGGCTACACCTTC
CDR3aa: CSVDPGQGALYGYTF

d_gene: TRBD1
len: 14
abundance: .
j_gene: TRBJ1-6
v_gene: TRBV5-1
CDR3nt: TGCGCCAGCAGCTTGGACAGGGGACGTTCACCCCTCCACTTT
CDR3aa: CASSLDRGRSPLHF

d_gene: .
len: 13
abundance: once
j_gene: TRBJ2-5
v_gene: TRBV19
CDR3nt: TGTGCCAGTAGCCCCGGAGGGGAAGAGACCCAGTACTTC
CDR3aa: CASSPGGEETQYF

d_gene: .
len: 13
abundance: .
j_gene: TRBJ2-7
v_gene: TRBV5-4
CDR3nt: TGTGCCAGCAGCTTGGCTACAGGGTCCGAGCAGTACTTC
CDR3aa: CASSLATGSEQYF

d_gene: TRBD2
len: 15
abundance: .
j_gene: TRBJ2-1
v_gene: TRBV9
CDR3nt: TGTGCCAGCAGCGTAGGCGGGAGGGCCGTCAATGAGCAGTTCTTC
CDR3aa: CASSVGGRAVNEQFF

d_gene: .
len: 16
abundance: .
j_gene: TRBJ1-1
v_gene: TRBV7-2
CDR3nt: TGTGCCAGCAGCTTAGCGCACAGGTTCATGAACACTGAAGCTTTCTTT
CDR3aa: CASSLAHRFMNTEAFF

d_gene: TRBD1
len: 14
abundance: .
j_gene: TRBJ2-1
v_gene: TRBV5-1
CDR3nt: TGCGCCAGCAGCTTTGGTGGGACAGTCAATGAGCAGTTCTTC
CDR3aa: CASSFGGTVNEQFF

d_gene: TRBD1
len: 14
abundance: .
j_gene: TRBJ2-7
v_gene: TRBV6-5
CDR3nt: TGTGCCAGCAGCCGTCCCGGGACAGGGAGCGAGCAGTACTTC
CDR3aa: CASSRPGTGSEQYF

d_gene: TRBD1
len: 17
abundance: .
j_gene: TRBJ2-5
v_gene: TRBV25-1
CDR3nt: TGTGCCAGCAGTGAAGGGTGGCGGACAGGCTGGCAAGAGACCCAGTACTTC
CDR3aa: CASSEGWRTGWQETQYF

d_gene: TRBD2
len: 17
abundance: .
j_gene: TRBJ2-1
v_gene: TRBV5-1
CDR3nt: TGCGCCAGCAGTCCCGGGACTAGCGGAGAGAGGCACAATGAGCAGTTCTTC
CDR3aa: CASSPGTSGERHNEQFF

d_gene: .
len: 13
abundance: .
j_gene: TRBJ1-1
v_gene: TRBV27
CDR3nt: TGTGCCAGCAGTTGGGCGGGCGGTACTGAAGCTTTCTTT
CDR3aa: CASSWAGGTEAFF

d_gene: .
len: 15
abundance: .
j_gene: TRBJ2-7
v_gene: TRBV5-5
CDR3nt: TGTGCCAGCAGCCGTTCTTACGGGACATCCCACGAGCAGTACTTC
CDR3aa: CASSRSYGTSHEQYF

d_gene: .
len: 16
abundance: once
j_gene: TRBJ1-1
v_gene: TRBV7-3
CDR3nt: TGTGCCAGCAGCTTAGCCCCAGACAGTATGAACACTGAAGCTTTCTTT
CDR3aa: CASSLAPDSMNTEAFF

d_gene: .
len: 14
abundance: .
j_gene: TRBJ2-5
v_gene: TRBV6-1
CDR3nt: TGTGCCAGCAGTGAAAGAGGAGCTATCGAGACCCAGTACTTC
CDR3aa: CASSERGAIETQYF